The present T cell receptor beta chain was sequenced within a study of blood T cell repertoires in COVID-19. Study overall: Sources were T cells, B-cell-depleted T cells, or PBMCs; the material itself was cDNA or gDNA.

Those enrolled in Seattle joined during active infection and were followed longitudinally afterward. Methods used by the authors: Amplified reference gene primers provided the basis for estimating nucleated cell counts. Profiling relied on immunoSEQ multiplex PCR, and the TCRdb table lists in-frame clones only, not all of them. The V and J calls and clone size were taken over from that table, and D and trimming were inferred from the DNA. The sample has a few hundred thousand clones; 80% to 85% are singletons. CDR3 size: 14 residues. The germline V gene has CDR1 SGHTA and CDR2 FQGNSA. V dropped 5 bases and J dropped 3 bases, with 11 bases sitting between them.

The chain employs TRBV7-2 and TRBJ1-5, with a weak D call TRBD1 (6 bases). The source is a person aged 65 to 79 with COVID-19, enrolled during active disease. Sequenced sample: peripheral blood. CDR3 amino acids: CASSPDRDNQPQHF. For the CDR3, the DNA is TGTGCCAGCAGCCCGGACAGAGACAATCAGCCCCAGCATTTT.